A single sample gave rise to the 26 T cell receptor beta chains below, sequenced in a study of shared clonotypes between healthy human individuals. Terminally differentiated effector memory CD45RA+ cells were left out of the naive CD8 fraction, which was CD45RO-negative and positively selected for CCR7. Libraries were prepared by immunoSEQ multiplex PCR; TCRdb keeps only in-frame clonotypes and omits some of them. The data hold under 2,000,000 clones, with approximately 94% observed a single time. Sequencing was performed on naive CD8+ T cells sorted from blood. These receptors were obtained from a man aged 18 to 30 in good health.

The chain recombines TRBV27 with TRBJ2-1; D perhaps matches TRBD1 (6 bases). Trimming left V 5 bases short and J 8 bases short, with 19 bases between. The CDR3 covers 15 residues. Germline V lookup: CDR1 MNHEY, CDR2 SMNVEV (reference sequence). CDR3 nucleotides: TGTGCCAGCAGTCAAGGGGTGGGGGCTAGGGATGAGCAGTTCTTC. Residues: CASSQGVGARDEQFF.

The chain couples TRBV15 to TRBJ1-4; D may be TRBD1 (5 bases). This CDR3 contains 15 residues. The V end was cut by 4 bases, the J end by 7 bases, with 16 bases between. The V gene's germline CDR1 is LNHNV and CDR2 YYDKDF (reference sequence). The CDR3 sequence is CATSTIDSGSEKLFF. The CDR3 DNA sequence: TGTGCCACCAGCACAATCGACAGCGGATCTGAAAAACTGTTTTTT.

About this clone: Other DNA sequences in the same sample also yield this CDR3. This chain connects TRBV14 to TRBJ1-1; D not resolved. Germline assignment: CDR1 SGHDN and CDR2 FVKESK. Trimming took 5 bases from V and 1 from J, leaving 8 bases between them. The CDR3 totals 13 residues. CDR3 nucleotides: TGTGCCAGCAGCTTATATAGGAACACTGAAGCTTTCTTT. Encoded protein: CASSLYRNTEAFF.

The chain uses TRBV11-2 and TRBJ1-4; D ambiguous. From germline, CDR1 is SGHAT and CDR2 FQNNGV. V dropped 3 bases and J dropped 4 bases, with 12 bases sitting between them. There are 15 residues in the CDR3. The CDR3 here is CASSFPPGYNEKLFF. The CDR3 DNA is TGTGCCAGCAGCTTTCCGCCAGGCTATAATGAAAAACTGTTTTTT.

Notes on this clone: Additional DNA sequences in this sample encode the identical CDR3. This chain joins TRBV2 and TRBJ1-2; D might be TRBD1 (6 bases). The CDR3 is 13 amino acids. V lost 2 bases and J lost 2, with 6 bases in between. The germline CDR1 and CDR2 sequences are SNHLY and FYNNEI. DNA of the CDR3: TGTGCCAGCAGTGAAAGGGGGAACTATGGCTACACCTTC. As protein: CASSERGNYGYTF.

J is TRBJ2-1 and V is TRBV4-1; D is undetermined. Germline V gene data show CDR1 as MGHRA and CDR2 as YSYEKL. Trimming removed 1 base from V and 2 bases from J, with 12 bases in between. The CDR3 length is 16 residues. For the CDR3, the DNA is TGCGCCAGCAGCCAAGTTCAGGTGGATGCCTACAATGAGCAGTTCTTC. Translation: CASSQVQVDAYNEQFF.

The rearrangement links TRBV2 to TRBJ1-2; D is unclear. V was trimmed by 4 bases and J by 4 bases, leaving 10 bases between them. CDR1 is SNHLY and CDR2 is FYNNEI in the germline V gene. The CDR3 consists of 13 residues. The CDR3, as DNA: TGTGCCAGCAGTGGCGTAGGGCTCTATGGCTACACCTTC. Encoded protein: CASSGVGLYGYTF.

V is TRBV6-1 and J is TRBJ2-7; D unresolved. The CDR3 length is 15 residues. V shed 7 bases and J shed 2 bases, with 18 bases lying between them. Germline lookup yields CDR1 MNHNS and CDR2 SASEGT. CDR3 nucleotides: TGTGCCAGCAAGGGTACCTACCCTCGGGCCTACGAGCAGTACTTC. Its protein product is CASKGTYPRAYEQYF.

To note about this clone: This CDR3 is also generated by other DNA sequences in the sample. The gene calls are TRBV4-1 and TRBJ2-3; D gene unclear. The V end lost 0 bases, the J end lost 2 bases, and 6 bases lay between the germline ends. This CDR3 has 14 residues. CDR1 is MGHRA and CDR2 is YSYEKL in the germline V gene. Here the CDR3 reads CASSQDPSTDTQYF. In nucleotides, the CDR3 is TGCGCCAGCAGCCAAGACCCCTCCACAGATACGCAGTATTTT.

This chain connects TRBV9 to TRBJ1-3; D is unclear. Germline CDR1 is SGDLS and CDR2 is YYNGEE. V lost 0 bases and J lost 1, with 11 bases in between. The CDR3 consists of 16 residues. For the CDR3, the DNA is TGTGCCAGCAGCGTAGACTCCGCGGGATCTGGAAACACCATATATTTT. Protein product: CASSVDSAGSGNTIYF.

The sample holds a few counts of this clone. The chain has TRBV2 and TRBJ1-1; the D is unclear. V lost 0 bases, J lost 0 bases, and 11 bases lay in between. Germline values: CDR1 SNHLY, CDR2 FYNNEI. This CDR3 has 16 amino acids. CDR3 nucleotide sequence: TGTGCCAGCAGTGAAGCGTCTGGGGTCATGAACACTGAAGCTTTCTTT. Protein: CASSEASGVMNTEAFF.

This sequence joins TRBV9 and TRBJ2-3; a possible D gene is TRBD2 (5 bases). CDR1 is SGDLS, CDR2 YYNGEE, per germline. V shed 0 bases and J shed 3 bases, with 11 bases lying between them. This CDR3 is 15 amino acids long. The CDR3 spells CASSVEYSETDTQYF. For the CDR3, the DNA is TGTGCCAGCAGCGTAGAATATAGCGAAACAGATACGCAGTATTTT.

The chain uses TRBV5-6 and TRBJ2-5; D remains unclear. V was cut by 6 bases and J by 5 bases, with 14 bases left in between. This CDR3 has 13 amino acids. Germline V gives CDR1 SGHDT, CDR2 YYEEEE. The CDR3 sequence: CASISTGHETQYF. CDR3 coding DNA: TGTGCCAGCATTTCAACCGGGCATGAGACCCAGTACTTC.

CDR3 nucleotide sequence: TGCAGCGCCTACCTTGGCGGGAGTGGGGACAATGAGCAGTTCTTC. Protein sequence: CSAYLGGSGDNEQFF. The J gene is TRBJ2-1, the V gene TRBV29-1; the match to TRBD2 covers 7 bases. Germline CDR1 reads SQVTM; CDR2 reads ANQGSEA. The CDR3 is 15 residues long. Unmatched junction bases numbered 14, after V lost 7 bases and J lost 5 bases.

The J gene is TRBJ2-3, the V gene TRBV27; 7 positions match TRBD1. Germline V gives CDR1 MNHEY, CDR2 SMNVEV (reference sequence). This CDR3 comprises 17 residues. The J segment lost 0 bases and the V segment lost 5 bases, leaving 11 bases of the junction unmatched. The CDR3 DNA reads as TGTGCCAGCAGTACTCGATGGGGACAGTCTAGCACAGATACGCAGTATTTT. Protein product: CASSTRWGQSSTDTQYF.

This chain connects TRBV5-1 to TRBJ2-5, with no clear D. In germline, CDR1 is SGHRS, CDR2 YFSETQ. CDR3 length: 13 amino acids. The ends were cut back, 3 bases at V and 5 bases at J, with 11 bases in the middle. DNA for the CDR3: TGCGCCAGCAGCTCGTCTCCCGGTGAGACCCAGTACTTC. Translation: CASSSSPGETQYF. Using reference TRBV5-1 and TRBJ2-5 for the parts outside the CDR3, the full variable domain is KAGVTQTPRYLIKTRGQQVTLSCSPISGHRSVSWYQQTPGQGLQFLFEYFSETQRNKGNFPGRFSGRQFSNSRSEMNVSTLELGDSALYLCASSSSPGETQYFGPGTRLLVL.

The CDR3 protein is CASSLGPGGEVSYEQYF. CDR3 DNA: TGTGCCAGCAGCTTAGGTCCAGGGGGAGAGGTCTCCTACGAGCAGTACTTC. This rearrangement joins TRBV7-8 to TRBJ2-7; TRBD1 agrees at 7 bases. Per the germline V gene, CDR1 is SGHVS and CDR2 is FQNEAQ. Trimming took 1 base from V and 0 from J; bases not matched to a gene: 9. The CDR3 extends over 17 amino acids.

The CDR3 protein is CASSGLGADTQYF. CDR3 in DNA: TGTGCCAGCAGCGGACTAGGGGCAGATACGCAGTATTTT. The rearrangement uses TRBV2 and TRBJ2-3, with 7 bases matching TRBD2. The CDR3 contains 13 residues. The V gene's germline CDR1 is SNHLY and CDR2 FYNNEI. Unmatched junction bases numbered 4, after V lost 6 bases and J lost 4 bases. The full variable domain, with the rest looked up from reference TRBV2 and TRBJ2-3, is EPEVTQTPSHQVTQMGQEVILRCVPISNHLYFYWYRQILGQKVEFLVSFYNNEISEKSEIFDDQFSVERPDGSNFTLKIRSTKLEDSAMYFCASSGLGADTQYFGPGTRLTVL.

The chain has TRBV4-1 and TRBJ2-7; 9 nucleotides agree with TRBD2. Trimming removed 0 bases from V and 4 bases from J; junction bases left unmatched: 7. From germline, CDR1 is MGHRA and CDR2 YSYEKL. There are 16 residues in the CDR3. The CDR3 region has the DNA TGCGCCAGCAGCCAAGATCTGGCTAGCGGGGTGTACGAGCAGTACTTC. Residues: CASSQDLASGVYEQYF.

This chain joins TRBV4-2 and TRBJ2-5; a weak D match, TRBD1 (6 bases). V was clipped by 4 bases and J by 3 bases, with 15 bases between them. The CDR3 contains 15 residues. Germline CDR1 reads LGHNA; CDR2 reads YNFKEQ. CDR3 sequence (DNA): TGTGCCAGCAGCCCCGATGGGGGCGGAGAAGAGACCCAGTACTTC. This translates into CASSPDGGGEETQYF.

The chain has TRBV2 and TRBJ2-2, with D maybe TRBD1 (6 bases). Germline CDR1 SNHLY, CDR2 FYNNEI. The CDR3 is 15 amino acids. V lost 7 bases and J lost 0, with 12 bases in between. CDR3 residues: CASTRDIANTGELFF. CDR3 sequence (DNA): TGTGCCAGCACCCGGGACATAGCGAACACCGGGGAGCTGTTTTTT.

The chain carries TRBV6-6 and TRBJ2-7; perhaps TRBD2 as D (6 bases). Germline V gives CDR1 MNHNY, CDR2 SVGAGI (reference sequence). The CDR3 extends over 12 amino acids. V was pared by 7 bases and J by 3 bases, with 10 bases between. For the CDR3, the DNA is TGTGCCAGCATGGGCGGGGACTACGAGCAGTACTTC. Protein: CASMGGDYEQYF.

This clone was seen only once. The V call is TRBV7-9, the J call TRBJ2-1; the D call may be TRBD1 or TRBD2 (5 bases each). The ends were cut back, 4 bases at V and 4 bases at J, with 11 bases in the middle. Germline V gene sequence: CDR1 SEHNR, CDR2 FQNEAQ (reference sequence). This CDR3 is 14 amino acids long. The CDR3 protein is CASSSGTEYNEQFF. In nucleotides, the CDR3 is TGTGCCAGCAGCTCGGGGACGGAATACAATGAGCAGTTCTTC.

Worth noting for this clone: Other nucleotide sequences in the sample specify the same CDR3. The genes are TRBV11-3 and TRBJ2-7; D unresolved. CDR1 and CDR2 from the germline V gene are SGHNT and YENEEA. Trimming removed 3 bases from V and 2 bases from J, with 8 bases in between. The CDR3 contains 13 residues. CDR3 loop: CASSFGGAYEQYF. CDR3 sequence (DNA): TGTGCCAGCAGCTTTGGTGGAGCCTACGAGCAGTACTTC.

The chain couples TRBV19 to TRBJ2-7; 10 positions agree with TRBD1. After removal of 10 bases from V and 5 bases from J, the junction contained 5 bases not matched to a gene. There are 12 residues in the CDR3. Germline V CDR1 and CDR2: LNHDA, SQIVND (reference sequence). In DNA form, the CDR3 reads TGTGCCACCCGACAGGGGGCCAACGAGCAGTACTTC. Its protein product is CATRQGANEQYF.

CDR3 nucleotides: TGTGCCAGCAGTTTATCCGGGGGGGAGTCCTACGAGCAGTACTTC. This encodes CASSLSGGESYEQYF. The rearrangement joins TRBV27 to TRBJ2-7; 8 bases line up with TRBD2. The CDR3 has 15 amino acids. Germline V lookup: CDR1 MNHEY, CDR2 SMNVEV (reference sequence). Trimming cost V 0 bases and J 1 base; bases outside gene matches: 2.